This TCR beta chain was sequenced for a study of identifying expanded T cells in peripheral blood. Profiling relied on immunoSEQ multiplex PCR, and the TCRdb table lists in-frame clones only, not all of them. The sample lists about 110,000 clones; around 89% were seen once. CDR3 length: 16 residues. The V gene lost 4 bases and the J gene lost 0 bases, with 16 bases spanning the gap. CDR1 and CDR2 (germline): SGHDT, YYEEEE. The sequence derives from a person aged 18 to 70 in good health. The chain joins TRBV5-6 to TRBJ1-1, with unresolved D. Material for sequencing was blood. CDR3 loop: CASSPGLGAMNTEAFF. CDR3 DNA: TGTGCCAGCAGCCCGGGCCTTGGAGCCATGAACACTGAAGCTTTCTTT.